This TCR beta chain was sequenced in a study of T cell changes during pregnancy in multiple sclerosis. In this sample, this clone turned up a few times. The CDR3 contains 13 residues. The germline V and J ends were trimmed by 5 bases and 1 base, with 8 bases remaining between them. Germline CDR1 and CDR2: LNHDA and SQIVND (reference sequence). Repertoires were generated with immunoSEQ multiplex PCR, while TCRdb's copy carries only in-frame clones and drops some. The sample holds tens of thousands of clones; 90% are singletons and the top ten take about 0.57%. The chain has TRBV19 and TRBJ1-1, with D unclear. This receptor was obtained from a female donor with multiple sclerosis, enrolled in a pregnancy study. The source material was CD4+ T cells from peripheral blood mononuclear cells, sampled in the second trimester of pregnancy. CDR3 residues: CASSWQSNTEAFF. The DNA of the CDR3 is TGTGCCAGTAGTTGGCAGTCGAACACTGAAGCTTTCTTT.